This passage covers 27 T cell receptor beta chains from one sample sequenced in a study of shared clonotypes between healthy human individuals. Clones were sequenced by immunoSEQ multiplex PCR, and TCRdb holds only the in-frame ones, with some missing. The table has more than 2,000,000 clones, 93% seen once. Sequencing was carried out using naive CD4+ T cells from PBMCs. The subset: CD45RA+ positively selected. These receptors originate from a man between 18 and 35 years old in good health. Some clones in this sample may be carry-over from other donors' samples.

CDR3 in amino acids: CASSIPGQGKDEQFF. CDR3 bases: TGTGCCAGCAGTATACCGGGACAGGGGAAGGATGAGCAGTTCTTC. The chain recombines TRBV28 with TRBJ2-1; 10 positions agree with TRBD1. Germline-derived CDR1 and CDR2 are MDHEN and SYDVKM. The CDR3 sequence is 15 residues long. Trimming took 5 bases from V and 8 from J; bases not matched to a gene: 9.

This chain connects TRBV7-9 to TRBJ2-2, with 10 bases lining up with TRBD1. The CDR3 covers 16 residues. Germline-derived CDR1 and CDR2 are SEHNR and FQNEAQ (reference sequence). Germline trimming cut 7 bases from V and 6 bases from J; bases unmatched to any gene: 11. The CDR3 loop reads CASNRGRQGASGELFF. DNA for the CDR3: TGTGCCAGCAACCGGGGAAGACAGGGGGCATCCGGGGAGCTGTTTTTT.

The chain has TRBV7-9 and TRBJ2-7; weak D call: TRBD2 (5 bases). The CDR3 loop spans 13 amino acids. V was clipped by 4 bases and J by 7 bases, with 14 bases between them. Germline CDR1 is SEHNR and CDR2 is FQNEAQ (reference sequence). The CDR3 DNA reads TGTGCCAGCAGCTCCTCGGTTCCGGGGGAGCAGTACTTC. It specifies CASSSSVPGEQYF.

The V call is TRBV5-1, the J call TRBJ1-5; D unclear. V shed 7 bases and J shed 5 bases, with 16 bases lying between them. The germline CDR1 and CDR2 sequences are SGHRS and YFSETQ. This CDR3 is 14 amino acids long. In DNA form, the CDR3 reads TGCGCCAGCCAAGTAAGCCCAAACGATCAGCCCCAGCATTTT. Protein: CASQVSPNDQPQHF.

The chain recombines TRBV5-1 with TRBJ2-3; D ambiguous. Germline CDR1 reads SGHRS; CDR2 reads YFSETQ. V was clipped by 6 bases and J by 2 bases, with 19 bases between them. This CDR3 is built from 16 residues. As DNA, the CDR3 is TGCGCCAGCACCAAGAGCCCCCTTGGGAACACAGATACGCAGTATTTT. It translates to CASTKSPLGNTDTQYF.

The chain joins TRBV11-1 to TRBJ2-5, with D unresolved. The germline V and J ends were trimmed by 6 bases and 3 bases, with 17 bases remaining between them. The CDR3 is 15 residues long. From germline, CDR1 is SGHAT and CDR2 FQDESV (reference sequence). CDR3 loop: CASRGGGTKKETQYF. As DNA, the CDR3 is TGTGCCAGCAGGGGCGGCGGAACTAAAAAAGAGACCCAGTACTTC.

The V call is TRBV7-2, the J call TRBJ1-3; D remains unclear. The CDR3 contains 16 residues. The germline V gene encodes CDR1 SGHTA and CDR2 FQGNSA. Trimming removed 1 base at V and 0 bases at J, with 10 bases between. CDR3 sequence: CASSLEGPYSGNTIYF. In DNA, the CDR3 is TGTGCCAGCAGCTTAGAAGGACCGTACTCTGGAAACACCATATATTTT. The full variable domain, rest sourced from reference TRBV7-2 and TRBJ1-3, is GAGVSQSPSNKVTEKGKDVELRCDPISGHTALYWYRQSLGQGLEFLIYFQGNSAPDKSGLPSDRFSAERTGGSVSTLTIQRTQQEDSAVYLCASSLEGPYSGNTIYFGEGSWLTVV.

V and J are TRBV15 and TRBJ2-1, with 7 nucleotides matching TRBD2. J was trimmed by 4 bases and V by 2 bases; bases with no gene match: 14. The length of the CDR3 is 18 residues. CDR1 is LNHNV and CDR2 is YYDKDF in the germline V gene (reference sequence). The CDR3 DNA reads as TGTGCCACCAGCAGATTTCTGGGGGGGATTGGGCTATACAATGAGCAGTTCTTC. It encodes CATSRFLGGIGLYNEQFF.

This clone appeared a single time. The chain joins TRBV6-1 to TRBJ1-2; 12 bases agree with TRBD1. Germline V gene sequence: CDR1 MNHNS, CDR2 SASEGT. V was pared by 10 bases and J by 7 bases, with 10 bases of the junction left unmatched. The CDR3 runs 14 residues. The CDR3 sequence is CATPRDRGLRGYTF. The CDR3 nucleotides are TGTGCCACCCCCCGGGACAGGGGGCTTCGTGGCTACACCTTC.

The gene calls are TRBV15 and TRBJ2-3, with TRBD2 identical over 9 bases. The CDR3 extends over 16 amino acids. From germline, CDR1 is LNHNV and CDR2 YYDKDF (reference sequence). After removal of 3 bases from V and 4 bases from J, the junction contained 8 bases not matched to a gene. This chain's CDR3 is CATSSRSSGISDTQYF. As DNA, the CDR3 is TGTGCCACCAGCAGCAGATCTAGCGGGATCTCAGATACGCAGTATTTT.

The chain is built from TRBV30 and TRBJ2-1; 10 bases fit TRBD2. Per germline, CDR1 GTSNPN and CDR2 SVGIG (reference sequence). Trimming took 2 bases from V and 7 from J; bases not matched to a gene: 5. The CDR3 has 14 residues. The CDR3 is CAWSSSGRRNEQFF. CDR3 DNA: TGTGCCTGGAGTTCTAGCGGGAGACGGAATGAGCAGTTCTTC.

The chain has TRBV4-1 and TRBJ2-2; 13 nucleotides align to TRBD2. The CDR3 covers 16 residues. Germline loops: CDR1 MGHRA, CDR2 YSYEKL. Trimming cost V 4 bases and J 6 bases; bases outside gene matches: 5. CDR3 amino acids: CASSPGLAGSPGELFF. In nucleotides, the CDR3 is TGCGCCAGCAGCCCGGGACTAGCGGGATCCCCCGGGGAGCTGTTTTTT.

The chain couples TRBV7-9 to TRBJ1-5; D perhaps matches TRBD1 (5 bases). Per germline, CDR1 SEHNR and CDR2 FQNEAQ (reference sequence). CDR3 size: 15 residues. The V end lost 5 bases, the J end lost 7 bases, and 18 bases lay between the germline ends. The CDR3 DNA sequence: TGTGCCAGCAGCCGGGACGGGGGACGAGTACAGCCCCAGCATTTT. Translated, it gives CASSRDGGRVQPQHF. Using reference TRBV7-9 and TRBJ1-5 for the parts outside the CDR3, the full variable domain is DTGVSQNPRHKITKRGQNVTFRCDPISEHNRLYWYRQTLGQGPEFLTYFQNEAQLEKSRLLSDRFSAERPKGSFSTLEIQRTEQGDSAMYLCASSRDGGRVQPQHFGDGTRLSIL.

The CDR3 is CASSFGGGRLYEQYF. CDR3 nucleotide sequence: TGTGCCAGCAGTTTCGGGGGAGGTAGGCTCTACGAGCAGTACTTC. The chain recombines TRBV27 with TRBJ2-7, with D perhaps TRBD2 (6 bases). Trimming took off 3 bases at V and 3 bases at J, with 15 bases between the two ends. Germline V gives CDR1 MNHEY, CDR2 SMNVEV (reference sequence). The CDR3 is 15 residues long.

This chain links TRBV28 with TRBJ1-2, with 12 nucleotides matching TRBD1. V dropped 4 bases and J dropped 6; count of bases not matched to a gene: 12. Germline lookup yields CDR1 MDHEN and CDR2 SYDVKM. The length of the CDR3 is 17 residues. CDR3 residues: CASSSMSGTGGLNGYTF. The CDR3 DNA reads as TGTGCCAGCAGTTCGATGTCTGGGACAGGGGGCTTGAATGGCTACACCTTC.

A remark on this clone: In the same sample, other DNA sequences code for this CDR3. The chain joins TRBV30 to TRBJ1-6; 7 bases fit TRBD1. The junction had 1 base not matched to a gene; V was cut back by 1 base and J by 7 bases. Per germline, CDR1 GTSNPN and CDR2 SVGIG (reference sequence). The CDR3 length is 13 residues. CDR3 coding DNA: TGTGCCTGGAGTGAACAGGGGAATTCACCCCTCCACTTT. Amino acids: CAWSEQGNSPLHF.

This chain links TRBV6-1 with TRBJ2-3, with D unresolved. V lost 2 bases, J lost 5 bases, and 14 bases lay in between. The CDR3 loop spans 15 amino acids. CDR1 and CDR2 from the germline V gene are MNHNS and SASEGT. CDR3 region: CASSESYVMLDTQYF. In DNA, the CDR3 is TGTGCCAGCAGTGAATCCTACGTAATGCTAGATACGCAGTATTTT.

This chain uses TRBV2 with TRBJ2-4; tentative D call: TRBD2 (7 bases). Germline lookup yields CDR1 SNHLY and CDR2 FYNNEI. This CDR3 spans 15 amino acids. Trimming left V 7 bases short and J 5 bases short, with 18 bases between. This CDR3 reads CASTPRGGVQNIQYF. CDR3 bases: TGTGCCAGCACCCCGAGGGGGGGAGTCCAAAACATTCAGTACTTC.

The rearrangement uses TRBV7-3 and TRBJ2-5; tentative D call: TRBD1 (6 bases). V lost 6 bases and J lost 8, with 16 bases in between. Germline lookup yields CDR1 SGHTA and CDR2 FQGTGA. This CDR3 contains 13 residues. CDR3 coding DNA: TGTGCCAGCAGTACAGGGTACTCTGATACCCAGTACTTC. It specifies CASSTGYSDTQYF.

The rearrangement joins TRBV4-3 to TRBJ1-2; 8 positions match TRBD1. The CDR3 extends over 15 amino acids. Trimming took 4 bases from V and 5 from J; bases not matched to a gene: 9. Per the germline V gene, CDR1 is LGHNA and CDR2 is YSLEER. The CDR3 region is CASSRNRQGTYGYTF. Here the CDR3 DNA reads TGCGCCAGCAGCCGAAACCGACAGGGGACTTATGGCTACACCTTC.

The V call is TRBV15, the J call TRBJ1-1; 7 bases map to TRBD1. The V gene end was trimmed by 5 bases and the J gene end by 0 bases; junction bases not matched to a gene: 3. The CDR3 totals 14 residues. Germline assignment: CDR1 LNHNV and CDR2 YYDKDF (reference sequence). The CDR3 is CATSGQVLNTEAFF. DNA for the CDR3: TGTGCCACCAGCGGACAGGTCCTGAACACTGAAGCTTTCTTT.

V and J are TRBV28 and TRBJ1-5, with TRBD1 matching over 8 bases. V lost 4 bases, J lost 6 bases, and 11 bases stayed unmatched. In germline, CDR1 is MDHEN, CDR2 SYDVKM. The CDR3 sequence is 16 residues long. CDR3 region: CASSSNPGTGFQPQHF. In nucleotides, the CDR3 is TGTGCCAGCAGTTCCAATCCCGGGACAGGCTTTCAGCCCCAGCATTTT.

The chain combines TRBV4-1 with TRBJ2-5; D tentatively reads TRBD1 or TRBD2 (5 bases each). CDR1 is MGHRA, CDR2 YSYEKL, per germline. The CDR3 covers 16 residues. V was trimmed by 1 base and J by 5 bases, leaving 17 bases between them. The CDR3 is CASSQVISFGAETQYF. The DNA for the CDR3 is TGCGCCAGCAGCCAAGTGATATCTTTCGGGGCTGAGACCCAGTACTTC.

This rearrangement joins TRBV4-2 to TRBJ2-3; the D call may be TRBD1 or TRBD2 (5 bases each). There are 14 residues in the CDR3. Deletions cut 1 base from V and 6 bases from J, with 11 bases between. Looked up from germline, CDR1 is LGHNA and CDR2 is YNFKEQ. The CDR3, as DNA: TGTGCCAGCAGCCAAGGGGTGGGGGAGGATACGCAGTATTTT. Translation: CASSQGVGEDTQYF.

The V and J genes are TRBV11-1 and TRBJ2-3; no reliable D call. There are 15 residues in the CDR3. CDR1 SGHAT and CDR2 FQDESV come from the germline V gene (reference sequence). V was shortened by 5 bases and J by 0 bases, with 12 bases between the two germline ends. The CDR3 nucleotides are TGTGCCAGCAGCATCCGGCCCGGGAGCACAGATACGCAGTATTTT. The encoded protein is CASSIRPGSTDTQYF. Full variable domain (rest looked up from reference TRBV11-1 and TRBJ2-3): EAEVAQSPRYKITEKSQAVAFWCDPISGHATLYWYRQILGQGPELLVQFQDESVVDDSQLPKDRFSAERLKGVDSTLKIQPAELGDSAMYLCASSIRPGSTDTQYFGPGTRLTVL.

This clone has a single count. The chain links TRBV11-3 to TRBJ2-5; tentatively, D is TRBD2 (5 bases). The CDR3 spans 14 residues. Between the trimmed V and J ends, which lost 4 bases and 5 bases, there was a span of 14 bases. Germline V gives CDR1 SGHNT, CDR2 YENEEA. DNA for the CDR3: TGTGCCAGCAGCTCGGGGAACTGGGAGGAGACCCAGTACTTC. Its protein is CASSSGNWEETQYF. The full variable domain, with the rest looked up from reference TRBV11-3 and TRBJ2-5, is EAGVVQSPRYKIIEKKQPVAFWCNPISGHNTLYWYLQNLGQGPELLIRYENEEAVDDSQLPKDRFSAERLKGVDSTLKIQPAELGDSAVYLCASSSGNWEETQYFGPGTRLLVL.

This chain connects TRBV6-5 to TRBJ2-6, with D unresolved. Germline values: CDR1 MNHEY, CDR2 SVGAGI. This CDR3 contains 16 residues. Trimming left V 0 bases short and J 0 bases short, with 6 bases between. Here the CDR3 DNA reads TGTGCCAGCAGTTACTCGTCGGCCTCTGGGGCCAACGTCCTGACTTTC. Translating it yields CASSYSSASGANVLTF.